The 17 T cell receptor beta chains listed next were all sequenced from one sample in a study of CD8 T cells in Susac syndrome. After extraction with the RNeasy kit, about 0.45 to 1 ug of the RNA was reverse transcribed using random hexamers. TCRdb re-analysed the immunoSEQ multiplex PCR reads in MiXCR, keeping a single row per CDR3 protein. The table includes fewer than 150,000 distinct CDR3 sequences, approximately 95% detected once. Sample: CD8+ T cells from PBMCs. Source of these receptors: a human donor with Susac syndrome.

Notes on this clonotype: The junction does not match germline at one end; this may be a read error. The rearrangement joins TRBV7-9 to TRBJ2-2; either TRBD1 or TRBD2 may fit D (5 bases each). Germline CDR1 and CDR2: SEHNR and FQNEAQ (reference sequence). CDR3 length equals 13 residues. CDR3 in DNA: TGTGCCAGCAGCTTACCCGGGGCCGGAGAGCTGTTTTTT. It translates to CASSLPGAGELFF.

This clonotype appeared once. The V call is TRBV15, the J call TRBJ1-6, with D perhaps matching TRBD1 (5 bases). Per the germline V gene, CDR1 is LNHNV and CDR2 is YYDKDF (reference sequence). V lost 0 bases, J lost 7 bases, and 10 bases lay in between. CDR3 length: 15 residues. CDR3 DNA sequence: TGTGCCACCAGCAGAGATCGGGGGAGCAATTCACCCCTCCACTTT. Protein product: CATSRDRGSNSPLHF.

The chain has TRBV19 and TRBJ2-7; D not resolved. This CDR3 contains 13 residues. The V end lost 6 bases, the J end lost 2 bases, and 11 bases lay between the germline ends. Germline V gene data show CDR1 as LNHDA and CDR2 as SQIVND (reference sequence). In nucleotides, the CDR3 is TGTGCCAGTAGCATCGGCCGAGCCTACGAGCAGTACTTC. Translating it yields CASSIGRAYEQYF.

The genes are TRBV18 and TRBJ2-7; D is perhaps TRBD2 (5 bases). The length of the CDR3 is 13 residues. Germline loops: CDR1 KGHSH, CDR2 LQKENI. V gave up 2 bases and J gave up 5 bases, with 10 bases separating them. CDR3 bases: TGTGCCAGCTCACCAGGGTTCGGGAACGAGCAGTACTTC. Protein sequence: CASSPGFGNEQYF.

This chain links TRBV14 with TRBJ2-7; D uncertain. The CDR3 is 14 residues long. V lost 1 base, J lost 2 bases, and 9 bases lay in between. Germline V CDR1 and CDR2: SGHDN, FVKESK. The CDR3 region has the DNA TGTGCCAGCAGCCAAGTTGGCGGAACCTACGAGCAGTACTTC. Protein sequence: CASSQVGGTYEQYF.

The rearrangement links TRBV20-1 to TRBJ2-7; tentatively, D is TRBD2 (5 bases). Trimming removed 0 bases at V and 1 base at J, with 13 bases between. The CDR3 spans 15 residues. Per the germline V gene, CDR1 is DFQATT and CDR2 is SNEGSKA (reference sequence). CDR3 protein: CSARDWGSVSYEQYF. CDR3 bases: TGCAGTGCTAGAGATTGGGGTAGCGTATCCTACGAGCAGTACTTC.

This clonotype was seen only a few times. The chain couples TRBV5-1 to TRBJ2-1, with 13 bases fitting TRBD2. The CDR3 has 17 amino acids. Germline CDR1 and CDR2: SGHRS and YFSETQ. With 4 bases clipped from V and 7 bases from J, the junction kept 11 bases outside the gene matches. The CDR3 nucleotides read TGCGCCAGCAGCGGTTGGGCCGGGACTAGCGGGATAAATGAGCAGTTCTTC. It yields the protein CASSGWAGTSGINEQFF. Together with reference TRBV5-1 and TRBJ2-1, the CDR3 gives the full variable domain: KAGVTQTPRYLIKTRGQQVTLSCSPISGHRSVSWYQQTPGQGLQFLFEYFSETQRNKGNFPGRFSGRQFSNSRSEMNVSTLELGDSALYLCASSGWAGTSGINEQFFGPGTRLTVL.

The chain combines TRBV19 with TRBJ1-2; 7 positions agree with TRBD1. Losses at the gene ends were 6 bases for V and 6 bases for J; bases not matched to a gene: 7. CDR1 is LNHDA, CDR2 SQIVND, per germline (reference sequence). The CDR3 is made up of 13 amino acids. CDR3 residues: CASSPTGADGYTF. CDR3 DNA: TGTGCCAGTAGCCCCACAGGGGCCGATGGCTACACCTTC.

CDR3 sequence (DNA): TGTGCCAGCAGTTTGGCAGGGGAGGACTATGGCTACACCTTC. It encodes CASSLAGEDYGYTF. This chain connects TRBV27 to TRBJ1-2; possibly TRBD1 for D (6 bases). Germline V lookup: CDR1 MNHEY, CDR2 SMNVEV (reference sequence). Trimming stripped 3 bases from V and 3 bases from J, with 11 bases between. The length of the CDR3 is 14 residues.

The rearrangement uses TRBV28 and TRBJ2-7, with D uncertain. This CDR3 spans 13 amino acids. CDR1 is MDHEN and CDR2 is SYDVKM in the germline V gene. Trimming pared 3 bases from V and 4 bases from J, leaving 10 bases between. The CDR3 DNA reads TGTGCCAGCAGTTTCGGTAGTTGGTACGAGCAGTACTTC. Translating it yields CASSFGSWYEQYF. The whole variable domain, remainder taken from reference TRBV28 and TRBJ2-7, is DVKVTQSSRYLVKRTGEKVFLECVQDMDHENMFWYRQDPGLGLRLIYFSYDVKMKEKGDIPEGYSVSREKKERFSLILESASTNQTSMYLCASSFGSWYEQYFGPGTRLTVT.

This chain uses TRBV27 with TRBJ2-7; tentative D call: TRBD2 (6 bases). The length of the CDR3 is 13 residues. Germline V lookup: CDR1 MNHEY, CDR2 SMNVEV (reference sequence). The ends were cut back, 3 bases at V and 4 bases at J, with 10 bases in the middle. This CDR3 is CASSFGRGYEQYF. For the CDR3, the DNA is TGTGCCAGCAGTTTTGGACGGGGGTACGAGCAGTACTTC.

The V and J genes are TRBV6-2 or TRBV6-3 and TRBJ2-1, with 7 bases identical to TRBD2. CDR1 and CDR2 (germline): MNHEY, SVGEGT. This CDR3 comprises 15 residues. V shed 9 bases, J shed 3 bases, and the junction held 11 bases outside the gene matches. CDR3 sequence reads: CASGERDYLYNEQFF. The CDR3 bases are TGTGCCAGTGGGGAACGGGACTACCTCTACAATGAGCAGTTCTTC.

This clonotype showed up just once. CDR3 amino acids: CASSGTTNYGYTF. CDR3 coding DNA: TGTGCCAGCAGTGGGACAACTAACTATGGCTACACCTTC. The chain links TRBV6-1 to TRBJ1-2; D may be TRBD1 (5 bases). The germline V and J ends were trimmed by 4 bases and 0 bases, with 6 bases remaining between them. The CDR3 is 13 residues long. Germline V gene lookup returns CDR1 MNHNS and CDR2 SASEGT.

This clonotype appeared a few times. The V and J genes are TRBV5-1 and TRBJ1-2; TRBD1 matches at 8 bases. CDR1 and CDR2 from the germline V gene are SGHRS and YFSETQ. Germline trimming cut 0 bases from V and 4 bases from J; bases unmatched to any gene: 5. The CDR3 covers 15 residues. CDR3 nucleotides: TGCGCCAGCAGCTTGGATTGGACAGGGAGCTATGGCTACACCTTC. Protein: CASSLDWTGSYGYTF.

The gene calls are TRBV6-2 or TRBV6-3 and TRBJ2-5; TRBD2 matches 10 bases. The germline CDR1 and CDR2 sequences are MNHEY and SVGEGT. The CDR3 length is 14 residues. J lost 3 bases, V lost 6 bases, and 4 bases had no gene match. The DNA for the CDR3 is TGTGCCAGCAGCCCCCTAGCGGGAGAAGAGACCCAGTACTTC. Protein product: CASSPLAGEETQYF.

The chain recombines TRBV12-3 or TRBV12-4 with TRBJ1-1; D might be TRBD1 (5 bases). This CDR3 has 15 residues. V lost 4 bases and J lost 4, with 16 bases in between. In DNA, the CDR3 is TGTGCCAGCAGTTCCCTGGGCTTTGGGGCCACTGAAGCTTTCTTT. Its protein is CASSSLGFGATEAFF.

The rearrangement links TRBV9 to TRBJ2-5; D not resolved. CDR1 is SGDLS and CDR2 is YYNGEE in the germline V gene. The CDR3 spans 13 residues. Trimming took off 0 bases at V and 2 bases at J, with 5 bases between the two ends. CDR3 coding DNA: TGTGCCAGCAGCGTAGTACCGCAAGAGACCCAGTACTTC. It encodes CASSVVPQETQYF.